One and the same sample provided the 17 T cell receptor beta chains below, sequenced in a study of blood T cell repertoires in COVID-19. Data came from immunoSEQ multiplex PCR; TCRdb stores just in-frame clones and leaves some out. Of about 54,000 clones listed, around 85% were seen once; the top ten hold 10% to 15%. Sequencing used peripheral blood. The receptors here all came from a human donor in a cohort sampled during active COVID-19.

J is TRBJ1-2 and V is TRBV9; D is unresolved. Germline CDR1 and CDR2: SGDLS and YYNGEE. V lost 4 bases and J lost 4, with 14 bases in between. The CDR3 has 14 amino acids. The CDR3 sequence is CASSPQRMSYGYTF. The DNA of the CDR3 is TGTGCCAGCAGCCCCCAGAGGATGTCCTATGGCTACACCTTC. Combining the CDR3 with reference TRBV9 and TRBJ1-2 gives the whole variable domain DSGVTQTPKHLITATGQRVTLRCSPRSGDLSVYWYQQSLDQGLQFLIQYYNGEERAKGNILERFSAQQFPDLHSELNLSSLELGDSALYFCASSPQRMSYGYTFGSGTRLTVV.

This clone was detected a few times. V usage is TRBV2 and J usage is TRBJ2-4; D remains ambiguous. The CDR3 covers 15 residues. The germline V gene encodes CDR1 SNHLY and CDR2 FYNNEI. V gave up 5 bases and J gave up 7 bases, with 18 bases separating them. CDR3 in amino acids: CASSSSWAVRNIQYF. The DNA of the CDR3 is TGTGCCAGCAGTTCGTCATGGGCAGTCCGGAACATTCAGTACTTC.

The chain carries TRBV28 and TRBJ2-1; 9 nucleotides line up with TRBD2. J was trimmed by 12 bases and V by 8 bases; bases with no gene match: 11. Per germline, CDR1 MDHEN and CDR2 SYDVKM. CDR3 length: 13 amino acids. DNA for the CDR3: TGTGCCAGCGCGGCGGGAGGGCCAGCAAGGCAGTTCTTC. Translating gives CASAAGGPARQFF.

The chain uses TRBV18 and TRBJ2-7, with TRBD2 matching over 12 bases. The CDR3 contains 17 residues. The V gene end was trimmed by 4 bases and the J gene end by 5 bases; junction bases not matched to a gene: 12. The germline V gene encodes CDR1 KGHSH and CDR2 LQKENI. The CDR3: CASSHPLGRLAGDEQYF. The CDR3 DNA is TGTGCCAGCTCACACCCCCTCGGGCGACTAGCGGGAGACGAGCAGTACTTC. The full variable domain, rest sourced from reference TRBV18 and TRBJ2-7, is NAGVMQNPRHLVRRRGQEARLRCSPMKGHSHVYWYRQLPEEGLKFMVYLQKENIIDESGMPKERFSAEFPKEGPSILRIQQVVRGDSAAYFCASSHPLGRLAGDEQYFGPGTRLTVT.

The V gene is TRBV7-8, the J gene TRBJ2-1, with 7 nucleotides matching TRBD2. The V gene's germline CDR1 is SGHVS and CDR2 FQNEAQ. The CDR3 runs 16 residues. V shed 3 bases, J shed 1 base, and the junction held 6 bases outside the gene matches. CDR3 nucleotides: TGTGCCAGCAGCTTCCTCGCGGGAGTGTCCTACAATGAGCAGTTCTTC. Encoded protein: CASSFLAGVSYNEQFF.

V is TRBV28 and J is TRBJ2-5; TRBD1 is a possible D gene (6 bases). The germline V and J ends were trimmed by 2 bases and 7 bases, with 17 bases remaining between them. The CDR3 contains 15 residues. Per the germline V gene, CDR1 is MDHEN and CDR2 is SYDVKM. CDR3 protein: CASSLPHRAGGTQYF. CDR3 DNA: TGTGCCAGCAGTTTACCACACAGGGCAGGAGGGACCCAGTACTTC.

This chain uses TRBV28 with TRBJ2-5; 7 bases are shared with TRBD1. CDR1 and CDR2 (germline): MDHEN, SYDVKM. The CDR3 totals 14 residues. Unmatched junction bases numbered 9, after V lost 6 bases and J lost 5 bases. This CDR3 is CASRGDRNKETQYF. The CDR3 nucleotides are TGTGCCAGCAGGGGGGACAGAAATAAGGAGACCCAGTACTTC.

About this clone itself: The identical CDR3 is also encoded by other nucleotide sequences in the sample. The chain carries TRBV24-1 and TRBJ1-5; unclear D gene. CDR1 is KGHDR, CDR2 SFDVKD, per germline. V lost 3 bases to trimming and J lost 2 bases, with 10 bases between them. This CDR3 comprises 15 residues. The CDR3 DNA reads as TGTGCCACCAGTGATGTAGGAGGGCGCAATCAGCCCCAGCATTTT. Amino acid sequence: CATSDVGGRNQPQHF.

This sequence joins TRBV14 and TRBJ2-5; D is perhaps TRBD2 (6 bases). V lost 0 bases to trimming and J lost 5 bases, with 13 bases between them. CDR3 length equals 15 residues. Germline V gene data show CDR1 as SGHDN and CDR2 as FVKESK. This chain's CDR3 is CASSQDAGRGETQYF. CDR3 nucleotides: TGTGCCAGCAGCCAAGACGCCGGACGGGGGGAGACCCAGTACTTC.

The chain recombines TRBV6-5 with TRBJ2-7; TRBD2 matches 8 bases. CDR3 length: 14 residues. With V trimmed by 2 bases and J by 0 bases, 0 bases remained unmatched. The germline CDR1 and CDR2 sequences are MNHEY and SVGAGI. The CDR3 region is CASSYLAGSYEQYF. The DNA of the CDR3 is TGTGCCAGCAGTTACCTAGCGGGCTCCTACGAGCAGTACTTC.

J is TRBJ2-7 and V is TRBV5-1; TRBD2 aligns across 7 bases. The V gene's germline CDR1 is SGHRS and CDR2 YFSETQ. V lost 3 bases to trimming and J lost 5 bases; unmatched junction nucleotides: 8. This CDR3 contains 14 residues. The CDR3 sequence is CASSYSGPADEQYF. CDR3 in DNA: TGCGCCAGCAGCTATAGCGGGCCCGCCGACGAGCAGTACTTC.

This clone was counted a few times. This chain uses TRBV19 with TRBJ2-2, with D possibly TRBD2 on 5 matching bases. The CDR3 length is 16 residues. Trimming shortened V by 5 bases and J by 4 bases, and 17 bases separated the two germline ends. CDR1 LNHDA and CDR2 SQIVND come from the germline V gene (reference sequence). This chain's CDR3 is CASSLLAARGTGELFF. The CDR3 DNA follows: TGTGCCAGTAGTCTGCTAGCCGCCCGGGGCACCGGGGAGCTGTTTTTT.

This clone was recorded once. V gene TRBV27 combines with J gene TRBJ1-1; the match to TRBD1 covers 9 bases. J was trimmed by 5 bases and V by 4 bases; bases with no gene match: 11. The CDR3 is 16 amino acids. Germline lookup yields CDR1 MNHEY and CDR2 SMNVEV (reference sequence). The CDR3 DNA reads TGTGCCAGCAGTTGGGGACAGGGAGCGGTACGGACTGAAGCTTTCTTT. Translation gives CASSWGQGAVRTEAFF.

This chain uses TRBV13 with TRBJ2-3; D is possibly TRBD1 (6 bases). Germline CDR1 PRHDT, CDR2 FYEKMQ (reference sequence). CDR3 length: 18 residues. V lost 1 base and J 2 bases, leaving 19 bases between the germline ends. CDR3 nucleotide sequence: TGTGCCAGCAGCTTAGAAGTGCGCACAGGGCCACTCACAGATACGCAGTATTTT. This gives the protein CASSLEVRTGPLTDTQYF.

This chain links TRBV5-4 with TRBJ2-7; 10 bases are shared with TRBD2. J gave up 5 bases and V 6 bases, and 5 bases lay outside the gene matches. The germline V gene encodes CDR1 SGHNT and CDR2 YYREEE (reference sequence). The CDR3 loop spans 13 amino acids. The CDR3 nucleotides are TGTGCCAGCACCTGGACTAGCGGCCACGAGCAGTACTTC. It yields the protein CASTWTSGHEQYF.

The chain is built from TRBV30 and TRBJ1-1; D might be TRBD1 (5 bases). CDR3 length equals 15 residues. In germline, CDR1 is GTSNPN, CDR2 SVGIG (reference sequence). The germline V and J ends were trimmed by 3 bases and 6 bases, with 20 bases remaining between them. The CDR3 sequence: CAWSGQGGRAAEAFF. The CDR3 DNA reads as TGTGCCTGGAGCGGGCAGGGCGGTCGAGCCGCTGAAGCTTTCTTT.

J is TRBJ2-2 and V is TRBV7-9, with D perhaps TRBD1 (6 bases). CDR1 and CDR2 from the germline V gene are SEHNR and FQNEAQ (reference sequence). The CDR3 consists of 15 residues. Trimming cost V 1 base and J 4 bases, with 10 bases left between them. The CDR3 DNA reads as TGTGCCAGCAGCTTAGTTTTGGGGGCCACCGGGGAGCTGTTTTTT. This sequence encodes CASSLVLGATGELFF.